The 29 T cell receptor beta chains listed next were all sequenced from one sample in a study of CD8 T cells in Susac syndrome. An input of roughly 0.5 to 1 ug of RNA was subjected to reverse transcription using random hexamers. MiXCR, run by TCRdb on the immunoSEQ multiplex PCR reads, gives a single entry per CDR3 protein. This sample has about 210,000 distinct CDR3 sequences, with 95% found just once. The sample was CD4+ T cells from PBMCs. The origin of the receptors is a human donor with multiple sclerosis.

The J gene is TRBJ2-5, the V gene TRBV5-4; TRBD1 matches 9 bases. Germline CDR1 SGHNT, CDR2 YYREEE (reference sequence). The trim removed 4 bases at V and 2 bases at J, leaving 6 bases unmatched. The CDR3 has 15 residues. The CDR3 region has the DNA TGTGCCAGCAGCCTTCCGGGACAGGGACAAGAGACCCAGTACTTC. This codes for CASSLPGQGQETQYF.

This rearrangement joins TRBV30 to TRBJ2-7, with D possibly TRBD1 on 5 matching bases. CDR3 size: 15 residues. In germline, CDR1 is GTSNPN, CDR2 SVGIG (reference sequence). Trimming shortened V by 0 bases and J by 6 bases, and 18 bases separated the two germline ends. CDR3 DNA sequence: TGTGCCTGGAGTGTACAGGCAGGGATTAGGTCCGAGCAGTACTTC. The encoded protein is CAWSVQAGIRSEQYF.

This rearrangement joins TRBV9 to TRBJ2-1; D is possibly TRBD2 (6 bases). CDR1 and CDR2 (germline): SGDLS, YYNGEE. The CDR3 is made up of 16 amino acids. Deletions cut 0 bases from V and 0 bases from J, with 10 bases between. The DNA for the CDR3 is TGTGCCAGCAGCGTAGGGAGGGGACTCTCCTACAATGAGCAGTTCTTC. The encoded protein is CASSVGRGLSYNEQFF.

This chain joins TRBV6-1 and TRBJ2-6; D is unresolved. The V end lost 2 bases, the J end lost 3 bases, and 5 bases lay between the germline ends. Germline CDR1 and CDR2: MNHNS and SASEGT. CDR3 size: 14 residues. The CDR3 DNA reads TGTGCCAGCAGTGAATTCTTTGGGGCCAACGTCCTGACTTTC. Its protein is CASSEFFGANVLTF.

This clonotype appeared a few times. The chain carries TRBV29-1 and TRBJ2-3, with 12 bases matching TRBD2. The V and J ends lost 4 bases and 5 bases, in that order; junction bases with no gene match: 4. Germline CDR1 is SQVTM and CDR2 is ANQGSEA. There are 14 residues in the CDR3. The CDR3 is CSVGTSGGRDTQYF. As DNA, the CDR3 is TGCAGCGTTGGTACTAGCGGGGGGCGAGATACGCAGTATTTT.

The chain carries TRBV15 and TRBJ2-2; a possible D gene is TRBD2 (7 bases). The CDR3 loop spans 15 amino acids. CDR1 is LNHNV, CDR2 YYDKDF, per germline (reference sequence). The V end was cut by 0 bases, the J end by 4 bases, with 9 bases between. This CDR3 reads CATSRDRGATGELFF. CDR3 DNA sequence: TGTGCCACCAGCAGAGACCGGGGGGCCACCGGGGAGCTGTTTTTT.

This chain uses TRBV12-3 or TRBV12-4 with TRBJ1-1, with unresolved D. V was shortened by 2 bases and J by 3 bases, with 10 bases between the two germline ends. The CDR3 runs to 14 residues. This CDR3 reads CASSLNLRDTEAFF. The DNA for the CDR3 is TGTGCCAGCAGTTTAAACTTGAGGGACACTGAAGCTTTCTTT.

This chain uses TRBV19 with TRBJ2-5; 7 positions match TRBD2. The CDR3 totals 13 residues. Germline CDR1 is LNHDA and CDR2 is SQIVND (reference sequence). J gave up 5 bases and V 6 bases, and 6 bases lay outside the gene matches. The CDR3 is CASRTLGGETQYF. CDR3 nucleotide sequence: TGTGCCAGTAGGACCTTGGGGGGGGAGACCCAGTACTTC.

This chain connects TRBV29-1 to TRBJ1-5; a possible D gene is TRBD1 (6 bases). Germline-derived CDR1 and CDR2 are SQVTM and ANQGSEA. There are 13 residues in the CDR3. The V gene lost 6 bases and the J gene lost 3 bases, with 12 bases spanning the gap. CDR3 DNA: TGCAGCGTACTACAGGGCTACAATCAGCCCCAGCATTTT. Its protein is CSVLQGYNQPQHF.

The V call is TRBV6-6, the J call TRBJ2-7, with TRBD1 matching 9 bases. Trimming removed 5 bases from V and 6 bases from J; junction bases left unmatched: 8. The CDR3 is 14 amino acids. CDR1 is MNHNY and CDR2 is SVGAGI in the germline V gene (reference sequence). CDR3 residues: CASSKDRGTSEQYF. The CDR3 DNA reads as TGTGCCAGCAGTAAGGACAGGGGTACCAGCGAGCAGTACTTC.

This clonotype was seen just once. The chain recombines TRBV3-1 with TRBJ2-3; D ambiguous. V lost 0 bases and J 4 bases, leaving 8 bases between the germline ends. Per germline, CDR1 LGHDT and CDR2 YNNKEL (reference sequence). This CDR3 is built from 14 residues. For the CDR3, the DNA is TGTGCCAGCAGCCAAGATTTTCGCTCAGATACGCAGTATTTT. Its translation: CASSQDFRSDTQYF.

J is TRBJ1-1 and V is TRBV5-1; D gene unclear. Germline assignment: CDR1 SGHRS and CDR2 YFSETQ. The V end was cut by 6 bases, the J end by 1 base, with 10 bases between. The CDR3 totals 13 residues. CDR3 loop: CASMWRENTEAFF. In DNA, the CDR3 is TGCGCCAGCATGTGGCGGGAGAACACTGAAGCTTTCTTT. The full variable domain, rest sourced from reference TRBV5-1 and TRBJ1-1, is KAGVTQTPRYLIKTRGQQVTLSCSPISGHRSVSWYQQTPGQGLQFLFEYFSETQRNKGNFPGRFSGRQFSNSRSEMNVSTLELGDSALYLCASMWRENTEAFFGQGTRLTVV.

The chain is built from TRBV20-1 and TRBJ2-7, with 10 bases matching TRBD2. Germline V CDR1 and CDR2: DFQATT, SNEGSKA (reference sequence). This CDR3 has 14 residues. The V gene end was trimmed by 6 bases and the J gene end by 5 bases; junction bases not matched to a gene: 10. CDR3 bases: TGCAGTGCCCGGGCGGTAGCGGGAGGTAACGAGCAGTACTTC. Translation gives CSARAVAGGNEQYF.

The V and J genes are TRBV4-2 and TRBJ2-5, with D unclear. V was cut by 4 bases and J by 5 bases, with 14 bases left in between. This CDR3 region has 14 residues. Germline assignment: CDR1 LGHNA and CDR2 YNFKEQ. The CDR3 here is CASSLEAETETQYF. DNA of the CDR3: TGTGCCAGCAGCCTTGAGGCGGAGACGGAGACCCAGTACTTC.

V usage is TRBV29-1 and J usage is TRBJ2-2, with TRBD1 matching 10 bases. The ends lost 5 bases at V and 0 bases at J; junction bases unmatched: 12. The V gene's germline CDR1 is SQVTM and CDR2 ANQGSEA. The CDR3 consists of 18 residues. CDR3 DNA: TGCAGCGTTAGACAGGGGGCGCGGCGGGGATCGAACACCGGGGAGCTGTTTTTT. Translating gives CSVRQGARRGSNTGELFF.

This chain links TRBV29-1 with TRBJ1-2, with no clear D. CDR1 and CDR2 (germline): SQVTM, ANQGSEA. The CDR3 extends over 13 amino acids. V lost 4 bases and J 7 bases, leaving 16 bases between the germline ends. The CDR3 DNA reads as TGCAGCGTTGTCCCCGAAAAATCGGGTGGCTACACCTTC. It is translated as CSVVPEKSGGYTF.

J is TRBJ2-3 and V is TRBV4-2; 10 bases agree with TRBD2. CDR1 and CDR2 (germline): LGHNA, YNFKEQ. CDR3 length equals 17 residues. The V and J ends lost 3 bases and 2 bases, in that order; junction bases with no gene match: 8. In DNA, the CDR3 is TGTGCCAGCAGCCAGCAACTAGCGGGGTCGACCACAGATACGCAGTATTTT. It codes for CASSQQLAGSTTDTQYF.

V usage is TRBV27 and J usage is TRBJ2-1, with D possibly being TRBD1 (5 bases). The CDR3 loop spans 13 amino acids. Germline V CDR1 and CDR2: MNHEY, SMNVEV (reference sequence). Between the trimmed V and J ends, which lost 6 bases and 4 bases, there was a span of 10 bases. CDR3: CASRETVYNEQFF. CDR3 sequence (DNA): TGTGCCAGCAGGGAGACAGTATACAATGAGCAGTTCTTC.

The chain employs TRBV3-1 and TRBJ1-2, with D hard to call. The CDR3 covers 13 residues. The germline gives CDR1 LGHDT, CDR2 YNNKEL (reference sequence). Trimming cost V 3 bases and J 8 bases, with 13 bases left between them. The CDR3 region is CASSHPGMGGYTF. The CDR3 coding sequence is TGTGCCAGCAGCCACCCAGGCATGGGAGGCTACACCTTC.

The chain joins TRBV14 to TRBJ2-1; TRBD1 matches at 9 bases. Germline lookup yields CDR1 SGHDN and CDR2 FVKESK. Trimming removed 5 bases from V and 3 bases from J; junction bases left unmatched: 8. This CDR3 has 16 amino acids. The CDR3: CASSTPGQGIYNEQFF. In nucleotides, the CDR3 is TGTGCCAGCAGCACTCCCGGACAGGGGATCTACAATGAGCAGTTCTTC.

This clonotype came up once. The chain is built from TRBV29-1 and TRBJ1-4; 7 bases match TRBD1. Germline CDR1 SQVTM, CDR2 ANQGSEA. The CDR3 covers 15 residues. The J segment lost 2 bases and the V segment lost 5 bases, leaving 8 bases of the junction unmatched. The CDR3 is CSVSVEGQTNEKLFF. CDR3 nucleotide sequence: TGCAGCGTTTCGGTTGAGGGACAGACTAATGAAAAACTGTTTTTT.

The CDR3 here is CASSPIPAVSSYEQYF. CDR3 bases: TGTGCCAGCTCACCTATTCCGGCGGTTAGCTCCTACGAGCAGTACTTC. The chain employs TRBV18 and TRBJ2-7; unclear D gene. The germline V and J ends were trimmed by 3 bases and 0 bases, with 15 bases remaining between them. The CDR3 consists of 16 residues. Germline CDR1 KGHSH, CDR2 LQKENI.

The chain links TRBV29-1 to TRBJ2-2; D gene unclear. The CDR3 covers 13 residues. The germline V and J ends were trimmed by 5 bases and 0 bases, with 7 bases remaining between them. The germline gives CDR1 SQVTM, CDR2 ANQGSEA. This CDR3 reads CSVKRTNTGELFF. In nucleotides, the CDR3 is TGCAGCGTTAAACGAACGAACACCGGGGAGCTGTTTTTT.

The sample holds one count of this clonotype. This chain connects TRBV29-1 to TRBJ1-2; a possible D gene is TRBD1 (6 bases). Germline CDR1 is SQVTM and CDR2 is ANQGSEA. This CDR3 is 12 amino acids long. The germline V and J ends were trimmed by 2 bases and 8 bases, with 12 bases remaining between them. The DNA for the CDR3 is TGCAGCGTTGAAAGGGGGGGTCGCGGCTACACCTTC. Protein product: CSVERGGRGYTF.

The V call is TRBV20-1, the J call TRBJ2-3, with D tentatively TRBD2 (5 bases). The CDR3 loop spans 16 amino acids. Germline lookup yields CDR1 DFQATT and CDR2 SNEGSKA (reference sequence). Trimming took 4 bases from V and 1 from J, leaving 18 bases between them. CDR3 nucleotides: TGCAGTGCTATAAACACTGGAGGACCGCGCACAGATACGCAGTATTTT. Translated: CSAINTGGPRTDTQYF.

J is TRBJ2-3 and V is TRBV29-1, with D perhaps being TRBD1 or TRBD2 (5 bases each). This CDR3 is built from 12 residues. Germline CDR1 and CDR2: SQVTM and ANQGSEA. Between the trimmed V and J ends, which lost 5 bases and 0 bases, there was a span of 6 bases. In nucleotides, the CDR3 is TGCAGCGTTCGGGACAGCACAGATACGCAGTATTTT. Its protein is CSVRDSTDTQYF.

The rearrangement uses TRBV10-1 and TRBJ2-1, with TRBD2 matching over 9 bases. Germline CDR1 and CDR2: WNHNN and SYGVQD (reference sequence). With V trimmed by 4 bases and J by 3 bases, 19 bases remained unmatched. CDR3 length: 20 residues. The CDR3 DNA sequence: TGCGCCAGCAGTGGCGGGGGGGACTTACTACTAGCGAAAGACTACAATGAGCAGTTCTTC. This translates into CASSGGGDLLLAKDYNEQFF.

The genes are TRBV7-2 and TRBJ2-7; D might be TRBD1 (7 bases). V shed 5 bases and J shed 3 bases, with 23 bases lying between them. The germline CDR1 and CDR2 sequences are SGHTA and FQGNSA. The CDR3 has 17 amino acids. The CDR3 nucleotides read TGTGCCAGCAGCCAACAGGCCGCCAGGGGGGCCTACTACGAGCAGTACTTC. As protein: CASSQQAARGAYYEQYF.

The genes are TRBV15 and TRBJ1-2, with TRBD1 identical over 10 bases. In germline, CDR1 is LNHNV, CDR2 YYDKDF (reference sequence). Unmatched junction bases numbered 9, after V lost 3 bases and J lost 8 bases. This CDR3 comprises 15 residues. Here the CDR3 DNA reads TGTGCCACCAGCAGCGAAGACGGGACAGGGGACGGCTACACCTTC. This gives the protein CATSSEDGTGDGYTF.